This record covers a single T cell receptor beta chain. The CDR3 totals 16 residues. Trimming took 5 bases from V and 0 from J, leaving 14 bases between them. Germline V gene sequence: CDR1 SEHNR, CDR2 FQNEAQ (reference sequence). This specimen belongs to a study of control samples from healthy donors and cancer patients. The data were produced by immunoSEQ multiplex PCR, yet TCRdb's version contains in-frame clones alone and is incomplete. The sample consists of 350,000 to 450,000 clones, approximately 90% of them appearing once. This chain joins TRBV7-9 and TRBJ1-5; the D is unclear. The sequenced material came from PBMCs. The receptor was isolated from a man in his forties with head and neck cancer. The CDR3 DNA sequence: TGTGCCAGCAGCGGATCGAGGGAATATAGCAATCAGCCCCAGCATTTT. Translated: CASSGSREYSNQPQHF.